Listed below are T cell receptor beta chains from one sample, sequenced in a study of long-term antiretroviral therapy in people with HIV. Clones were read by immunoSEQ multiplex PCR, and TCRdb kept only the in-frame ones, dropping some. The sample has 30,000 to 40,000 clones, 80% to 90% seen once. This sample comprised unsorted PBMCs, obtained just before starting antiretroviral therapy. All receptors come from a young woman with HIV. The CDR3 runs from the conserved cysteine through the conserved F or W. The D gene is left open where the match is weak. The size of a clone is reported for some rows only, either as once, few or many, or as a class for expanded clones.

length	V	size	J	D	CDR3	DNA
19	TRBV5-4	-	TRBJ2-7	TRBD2	CASSGGGQGLAGFYYEQYF	TGTGCCAGCAGCGGGGGGGGCCAGGGACTAGCGGGGTTTTACTACGAGCAGTACTTC
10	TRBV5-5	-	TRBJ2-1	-	CASSYNEQFF	TGTGCCAGCAGTTACAATGAGCAGTTCTTC
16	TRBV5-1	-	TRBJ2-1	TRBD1	CASSAGTGVSGNEQFF	TGCGCCAGCAGCGCCGGGACAGGGGTATCGGGCAATGAGCAGTTCTTC
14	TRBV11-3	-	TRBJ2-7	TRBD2	CASSPLANSYEQYF	TGTGCCAGCAGCCCACTAGCGAACTCCTACGAGCAGTACTTC
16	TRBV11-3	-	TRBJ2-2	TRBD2	CASRQTSFRGTGELFF	TGTGCCAGCAGACAGACTAGCTTTAGGGGCACCGGGGAGCTGTTTTTT
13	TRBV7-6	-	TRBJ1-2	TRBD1	CASSPATGGGYTF	TGTGCCAGCAGCCCCGCGACAGGGGGTGGCTACACCTTC
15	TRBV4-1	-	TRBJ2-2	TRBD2	CASSRLAGGRGELFF	TGCGCCAGCAGCAGACTAGCGGGAGGACGCGGGGAGCTGTTTTTT
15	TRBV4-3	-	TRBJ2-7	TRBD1	CASSQEDRGKDEQYF	TGCGCCAGCAGCCAAGAAGACAGGGGAAAGGATGAGCAGTACTTC
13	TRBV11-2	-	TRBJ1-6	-	CASSLELGSPLHF	TGTGCCAGCAGCTTAGAATTAGGTTCACCCCTCCACTTT
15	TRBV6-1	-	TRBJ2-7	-	CASSEASQAIYEQYF	TGTGCCAGCAGTGAAGCATCACAGGCAATCTACGAGCAGTACTTC
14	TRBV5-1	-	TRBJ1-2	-	CASSSRVANYGYTF	TGCGCCAGCAGCTCCAGGGTCGCTAACTATGGCTACACCTTC
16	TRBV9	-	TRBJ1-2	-	CASSAKMVGPVSGYTF	TGTGCCAGCAGCGCCAAGATGGTTGGGCCGGTCAGTGGCTACACCTTC
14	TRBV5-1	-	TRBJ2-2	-	CASGVGRITGELFF	TGCGCCAGCGGCGTAGGGCGTATCACCGGGGAGCTGTTTTTT
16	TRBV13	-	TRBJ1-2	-	CASSLGPGKSIDGYTF	TGTGCCAGCAGCTTAGGACCCGGGAAAAGCATCGATGGCTACACCTTC
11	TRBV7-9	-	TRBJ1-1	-	CASSVNTEAFF	TGTGCCAGCAGTGTAAACACTGAAGCTTTCTTT
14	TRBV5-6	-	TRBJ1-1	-	CASSLVVGRTEAFF	TGTGCCAGCAGCTTAGTCGTGGGGCGCACTGAAGCTTTCTTT
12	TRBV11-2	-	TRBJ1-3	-	CASSLGGNTIYF	TGTGCCAGCAGCTTAGGTGGAAACACCATATATTTT
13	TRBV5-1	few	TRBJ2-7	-	CASSLEGFDEQYF	TGCGCCAGCAGCTTGGAGGGCTTCGACGAGCAGTACTTC
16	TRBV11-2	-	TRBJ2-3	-	CASSSRGAGVPDTQYF	TGTGCCAGCAGCTCCCGTGGGGCAGGGGTGCCAGATACGCAGTATTTT
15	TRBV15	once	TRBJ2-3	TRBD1	CATSRVDRGMDTQYF	TGTGCCACCAGCAGAGTGGACAGGGGGATGGATACGCAGTATTTT
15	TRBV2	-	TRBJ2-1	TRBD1	CASRLGQGNGNEQFF	TGTGCCAGCAGATTGGGACAGGGGAACGGCAATGAGCAGTTCTTC
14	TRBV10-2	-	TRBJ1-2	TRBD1	CASSGGQGAYGYTF	TGCGCCAGCAGTGGGGGACAGGGGGCCTATGGCTACACCTTC
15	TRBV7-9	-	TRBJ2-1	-	CASSFRGEGYNEQFF	TGTGCCAGCAGCTTCAGGGGGGAGGGCTACAATGAGCAGTTCTTC
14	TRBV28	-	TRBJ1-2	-	CASSFQGRSYGYTF	TGTGCCAGCAGTTTCCAGGGACGGTCCTATGGCTACACCTTC
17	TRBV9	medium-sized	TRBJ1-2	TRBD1	CASSGAYRDSLNYGYTF	TGTGCCAGCAGCGGAGCCTATCGGGACAGCCTTAACTATGGCTACACCTTC
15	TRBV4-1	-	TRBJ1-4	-	CAIPAWEATNEKLFF	TGCGCCATCCCCGCCTGGGAGGCCACTAATGAAAAACTGTTTTTT
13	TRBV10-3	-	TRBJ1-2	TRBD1	CAIGPTGGEGYTF	TGTGCCATCGGGCCAACAGGGGGCGAGGGCTACACCTTC
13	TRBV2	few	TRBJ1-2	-	CASSELALYGYTF	TGTGCCAGCAGCGAACTGGCCCTCTATGGCTACACCTTC
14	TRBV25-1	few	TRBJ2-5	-	CASSESQGPETQYF	TGTGCCAGCAGTGAATCCCAGGGACCGGAGACCCAGTACTTC
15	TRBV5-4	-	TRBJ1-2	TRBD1	CASSLGGQGDYGYTF	TGTGCCAGCAGCTTGGGGGGACAGGGGGACTATGGCTACACCTTC
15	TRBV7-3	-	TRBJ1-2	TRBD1	CASSPGRGPHYGYTF	TGTGCCAGCAGCCCGGGAAGGGGGCCCCACTATGGCTACACCTTC
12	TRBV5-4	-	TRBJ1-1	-	CASSRWPDEAFF	TGTGCCAGCAGCAGATGGCCCGATGAAGCTTTCTTT
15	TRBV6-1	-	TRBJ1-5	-	CASSDYHSGDQPQHF	TGTGCCAGCAGTGACTATCATTCAGGGGATCAGCCCCAGCATTTT
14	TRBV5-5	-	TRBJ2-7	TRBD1	CASSPGTGLNEQYF	TGTGCCAGCAGCCCCGGGACAGGGCTCAACGAGCAGTACTTC
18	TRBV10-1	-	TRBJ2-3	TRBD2	CASSESGRGSTYTDTQYF	TGCGCCAGCAGTGAGTCGGGGCGGGGGTCGACCTACACAGATACGCAGTATTTT
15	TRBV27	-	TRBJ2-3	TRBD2	CASSPGTSGSDTQYF	TGTGCCAGCAGTCCGGGGACTAGCGGGAGTGATACGCAGTATTTT
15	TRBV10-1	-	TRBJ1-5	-	CASTKRGTYNQPQHF	TGCGCCAGCACCAAAAGAGGGACCTACAATCAGCCCCAGCATTTT